These 30 T cell receptor beta chains originate from one sample sequenced in a study of Graves' ophthalmopathy and Graves' hyperthyroidism. The sequenced template was RNA, covering the TCR beta CDR3 region. First-round RT-PCR with HTBI primers preceded a second-round multiplex PCR. A single record per CDR3 protein comes from TCRdb applying MiXCR to the multiplex PCR reads. The sample consists of about 640,000 distinct CDR3 sequences, just over 40% of them appearing once. The material sequenced was peripheral blood. Every receptor here comes from an adult man with Graves' ophthalmopathy.

This clonotype was seen many times. The CDR3: CSASDNRGNYEQYF. The CDR3, as DNA: TGCAGTGCTAGTGACAACAGGGGGAACTACGAGCAGTACTTC. The V and J genes are TRBV20-1 and TRBJ2-7, with TRBD1 matching 8 bases. CDR3 length equals 14 residues. Losses at the gene ends were 3 bases for V and 3 bases for J; bases not matched to a gene: 7. CDR1 is DFQATT and CDR2 is SNEGSKA in the germline V gene (reference sequence).

The J gene is TRBJ2-6, the V gene TRBV12-5; D is undetermined. The CDR3 has 22 amino acids. The V gene's germline CDR1 is LGHNT and CDR2 FRNRAP. CDR3 DNA: TGTGCCAGCAGTTACTCGATTTCCACTTGGCTAGACTCTCTCTCTGGGGCCAACGTCCTGACTTTC. This sequence encodes CASSYSISTWLDSLSGANVLTF.

In this sample, this clonotype turned up many times. Here the CDR3 DNA reads TGTGCCAGCGGCTGGACTAGCGGGGCTGGGGAGCTGTTTTTT. Protein: CASGWTSGAGELFF. The chain joins TRBV6-1 to TRBJ2-2; TRBD2 agrees at 12 bases. Looked up from germline, CDR1 is MNHNS and CDR2 is SASEGT. The junction had 6 bases not matched to a gene; V was cut back by 8 bases and J by 8 bases. The CDR3 is 14 residues long.

There are a few counts of this clonotype. This sequence joins TRBV20-1 and TRBJ2-7; 7 bases match TRBD2. Trimming removed 3 bases from V and 3 bases from J; junction bases left unmatched: 2. The CDR3 covers 12 residues. Germline lookup yields CDR1 DFQATT and CDR2 SNEGSKA (reference sequence). The CDR3 coding sequence is TGCAGTGCTAGGCGGGAGAGCTACGAGCAGTACTTC. Translation gives CSARRESYEQYF.

This clonotype showed up many times. This rearrangement joins TRBV24-1 to TRBJ2-5, with D perhaps matching TRBD2 (6 bases). Germline values: CDR1 KGHDR, CDR2 SFDVKD. CDR3 length: 16 amino acids. The V end was cut by 3 bases, the J end by 3 bases, with 16 bases between. As DNA, the CDR3 is TGTGCCACCAGTGATACGGACTGGGAGGAGAAAGAGACCCAGTACTTC. Amino acids: CATSDTDWEEKETQYF.

This clonotype was observed a handful of times. The chain recombines TRBV7-2 with TRBJ1-2; D ambiguous. The V gene's germline CDR1 is SGHTA and CDR2 FQGNSA. This CDR3 spans 14 amino acids. V dropped 3 bases and J dropped 4 bases, with 12 bases sitting between them. For the CDR3, the DNA is TGTGCCAGCAGCTTCGGGCAGCATCCCTATGGCTACACCTTC. Translation gives CASSFGQHPYGYTF.

In its sample, this clonotype was seen a few times. The chain carries TRBV20-1 and TRBJ1-1; tentatively, D is TRBD1 (5 bases). The germline gives CDR1 DFQATT, CDR2 SNEGSKA (reference sequence). The CDR3 is 16 amino acids. The germline V and J ends were trimmed by 5 bases and 1 base, with 20 bases remaining between them. CDR3 amino acids: CSAPPVWGQGNTEAFF. As DNA, the CDR3 is TGCAGTGCTCCTCCCGTGTGGGGCCAGGGGAACACTGAAGCTTTCTTT.

This clonotype was recorded at least ten times. The chain uses TRBV12-3 or TRBV12-4 and TRBJ2-5, with D unclear. Trimming took 4 bases from V and 2 from J, leaving 11 bases between them. The CDR3 length is 14 residues. The CDR3 protein is CASSSRPRQETQYF. The CDR3 DNA sequence: TGTGCCAGCAGTTCACGACCGAGACAAGAGACCCAGTACTTC.

V and J are TRBV10-3 and TRBJ2-5; maybe TRBD2 (5 bases). The CDR3 is made up of 14 amino acids. Trimming pared 1 base from V and 4 bases from J, leaving 10 bases between. CDR1 and CDR2 (germline): ENHRY, SYGVKD. CDR3 sequence: CAISEWERRETQYF. The CDR3 nucleotides read TGTGCCATCAGTGAGTGGGAGAGGAGAGAGACCCAGTACTTC.

This clonotype has ten or more counts. This chain links TRBV4-1 with TRBJ2-7, with D tentatively TRBD2 (5 bases). The CDR3 sequence is 14 residues long. Germline loops: CDR1 MGHRA, CDR2 YSYEKL. Trimming pared 1 base from V and 5 bases from J, leaving 12 bases between. CDR3 protein: CASSQVEGRDEQYF. DNA of the CDR3: TGCGCCAGCAGCCAAGTTGAGGGTAGAGACGAGCAGTACTTC.

The chain has TRBV29-1 and TRBJ1-2, with unresolved D. There are 11 residues in the CDR3. The germline CDR1 and CDR2 sequences are SQVTM and ANQGSEA. Trimming stripped 6 bases from V and 10 bases from J, with 15 bases between. CDR3 coding DNA: TGCAGCGTCGGAGGACCGTCGGACTACACCTTC. Its protein product is CSVGGPSDYTF.

This clonotype has ten or more counts. The chain joins TRBV5-5 to TRBJ2-5; TRBD2 aligns across 7 bases. The V segment lost 4 bases and the J segment 5 bases; nucleotides outside the gene matches: 8. Per the germline V gene, CDR1 is SGHKS and CDR2 is YYEKEE (reference sequence). The CDR3 extends over 14 amino acids. In DNA form, the CDR3 reads TGTGCCAGCAGCATAAAGCGGGGAGGGGAGACCCAGTACTTC. Its protein is CASSIKRGGETQYF. The full variable domain, completed using reference TRBV5-5 and TRBJ2-5, is DAGVTQSPTHLIKTRGQQVTLRCSPISGHKSVSWYQQVLGQGPQFIFQYYEKEERGRGNFPDRFSARQFPNYSSELNVNALLLGDSALYLCASSIKRGGETQYFGPGTRLLVL.

This clonotype was found many times. This chain uses TRBV9 with TRBJ2-5; the D gene is possibly TRBD2 (5 bases). The CDR3 has 16 amino acids. The V gene lost 0 bases and the J gene lost 7 bases, with 19 bases spanning the gap. Per the germline V gene, CDR1 is SGDLS and CDR2 is YYNGEE. The CDR3: CASSVESGSALGTQYF. CDR3 DNA: TGTGCCAGCAGCGTAGAGTCGGGGAGCGCCTTGGGGACCCAGTACTTC.

This clonotype was detected once. The chain employs TRBV2 and TRBJ1-2; perhaps TRBD1 as D (5 bases). Trimming shortened V by 2 bases and J by 4 bases, and 14 bases separated the two germline ends. The CDR3 sequence is 15 residues long. Germline V gives CDR1 SNHLY, CDR2 FYNNEI. The CDR3 bases are TGTGCCAGCAGTGAACGGTCAGGGTTTGGCTATGGCTACACCTTC. This translates into CASSERSGFGYGYTF. The variable domain in full, with the rest retrieved from reference TRBV2 and TRBJ1-2, is EPEVTQTPSHQVTQMGQEVILRCVPISNHLYFYWYRQILGQKVEFLVSFYNNEISEKSEIFDDQFSVERPDGSNFTLKIRSTKLEDSAMYFCASSERSGFGYGYTFGSGTRLTVV.

This clonotype was seen a single time. The chain carries TRBV24-1 and TRBJ1-5; 7 bases line up with TRBD1. After removal of 4 bases from V and 6 bases from J, the junction contained 5 bases not matched to a gene. There are 14 residues in the CDR3. Per germline, CDR1 KGHDR and CDR2 SFDVKD. DNA for the CDR3: TGTGCCACCAGTGACTCCGGGACAGCTCAGCCCCAGCATTTT. Translation gives CATSDSGTAQPQHF.

This clonotype occurred many times. CDR3 DNA sequence: TGTGCCAGCAGCTCTATTCGACAGGGGCGCCAAGAGACCCAGTACTTC. Its protein is CASSSIRQGRQETQYF. The chain uses TRBV7-9 and TRBJ2-5, with 8 bases aligning to TRBD1. The CDR3 length is 16 residues. V lost 4 bases, J lost 1 base, and 8 bases stayed unmatched. Germline V CDR1 and CDR2: SEHNR, FQNEAQ (reference sequence).

A word on this clonotype: No DNA is shown, since the ends of the CDR3 on it are uncertain; the CDR3 is the one TCRdb lists. The V call is TRBV4-3, the J call TRBJ1-4. Germline values: CDR1 LGHNA, CDR2 YSLEER. The CDR3 is 16 residues long, ends included. The CDR3: CASSQDLGGPLWELFF.

This clonotype has a single count. With a much larger clone just one base away, this may be a read error. The gene calls are TRBV12-3 or TRBV12-4 and TRBJ1-5; 8 bases are a match to TRBD1. The CDR3 extends over 15 amino acids. The CDR3 DNA sequence: TGTGCCCGCAGTTCCTCCTACAGGGGGAATCAGCCCCAGCATTTT. Its protein is CARSSSYRGNQPQHF.

This chain connects TRBV7-8 to TRBJ2-6; D may be TRBD1 (6 bases). V was cut by 4 bases and J by 4 bases, with 17 bases left in between. Germline CDR1 SGHVS, CDR2 FQNEAQ. The CDR3 consists of 17 residues. CDR3 sequence: CASSYPTGNAGANVLTF. CDR3 sequence (DNA): TGTGCCAGCAGCTACCCAACAGGGAACGCCGGGGCCAACGTCCTGACTTTC.

The chain employs TRBV10-3 and TRBJ1-1; 9 bases line up with TRBD1. V shed 4 bases and J 7 bases; nucleotides not matched to a gene: 4. The CDR3 contains 13 residues. Germline V gives CDR1 ENHRY, CDR2 SYGVKD. For the CDR3, the DNA is TGTGCCATCAGTGCGGGGACAGGGCATGAAGCTTTCTTT. Translation gives CAISAGTGHEAFF.

Worth noting for this clonotype: A much larger clonotype is one base distant, so this may be a read error. This sequence joins TRBV7-9 and TRBJ1-1; D remains unclear. Germline V gene sequence: CDR1 SEHNR, CDR2 FQNEAQ (reference sequence). The CDR3 loop spans 11 amino acids. Trimming cost V 3 bases and J 8 bases, with 7 bases left between them. The CDR3 is CASSLILEAFF. The CDR3 region has the DNA TGTGCCAGCAGCTTGATCCTCGAAGCTTTCTTT.

The chain employs TRBV2 and TRBJ2-7; TRBD2 matches at 7 bases. The V gene's germline CDR1 is SNHLY and CDR2 FYNNEI. CDR3 size: 14 residues. After removal of 6 bases from V and 0 bases from J, the junction contained 5 bases not matched to a gene. The CDR3 sequence is CASRVAGSSYEQYF. The CDR3 DNA reads TGTGCCAGCAGAGTAGCGGGTAGCTCCTACGAGCAGTACTTC.

This clonotype was detected many times. V is TRBV7-2 and J is TRBJ1-2; 7 nucleotides agree with TRBD1. From germline, CDR1 is SGHTA and CDR2 FQGNSA. J lost 4 bases, V lost 5 bases, and 7 bases had no gene match. This CDR3 comprises 14 residues. The CDR3 region has the DNA TGTGCCAGCAGCCCCTCCGGGACAGTCTATGGCTACACCTTC. It codes for CASSPSGTVYGYTF.

This clonotype was seen repeatedly, ten times or more. The V and J genes are TRBV6-1 and TRBJ2-5; the match to TRBD1 covers 7 bases. The CDR3 is 14 amino acids. Germline V gene data show CDR1 as MNHNS and CDR2 as SASEGT. V trimming: 4 bases; J trimming: 5 bases; junction bases outside the gene matches: 7. CDR3 in DNA: TGTGCCAGCAGTGGTAACAGGGGACGGGAGACCCAGTACTTC. Protein product: CASSGNRGRETQYF.

At least ten counts were recorded for this clonotype. The chain carries TRBV6-6 and TRBJ1-2; D call uncertain. Per the germline V gene, CDR1 is MNHNY and CDR2 is SVGAGI (reference sequence). CDR3 size: 13 residues. Trimming pared 4 bases from V and 6 bases from J, leaving 12 bases between. The CDR3 coding sequence is TGTGCCAGCAGTTTGCCGGACGGGGATGGCTACACCTTC. Translation: CASSLPDGDGYTF.

At least ten counts were recorded for this clonotype. This chain connects TRBV19 to TRBJ1-6, with unresolved D. CDR1 is LNHDA and CDR2 is SQIVND in the germline V gene (reference sequence). The germline V and J ends were trimmed by 6 bases and 9 bases, with 12 bases remaining between them. This CDR3 spans 13 amino acids. Here the CDR3 DNA reads TGTGCCAGTAGCACGTCCTCAATTTCACCCCTCCACTTT. Its protein is CASSTSSISPLHF.

With regard to this clonotype: In this CDR3 the conserved last residue, phenylalanine or tryptophan, is missing, so a read error is likely. The genes are TRBV7-3 and TRBJ2-7; TRBD1 might be the D (6 bases). The CDR3 extends over 18 amino acids. The V and J ends lost 5 bases and 4 bases respectively, with 27 bases between them. The germline CDR1 and CDR2 sequences are SGHTA and FQGTGA. The DNA for the CDR3 is TGTGCCAGCAGCCCCAAGGGACAATACACTTACAGAAAGTACGAGCAGTACCTC. It codes for CASSPKGQYTYRKYEQYL.

The chain joins TRBV2 to TRBJ2-7; the match to TRBD2 covers 9 bases. Trimming cost V 11 bases and J 6 bases; bases outside gene matches: 14. The germline CDR1 and CDR2 sequences are SNHLY and FYNNEI. The CDR3 has 14 amino acids. The CDR3 reads CASQIASGAGEQYF. DNA for the CDR3: TGTGCCTCCCAAATCGCTAGCGGGGCGGGCGAGCAGTACTTC.

There are many counts of this clonotype. This chain uses TRBV6-5 with TRBJ2-7; D remains ambiguous. V was pared by 5 bases and J by 4 bases, with 9 bases between. CDR3 length equals 12 residues. Looked up from germline, CDR1 is MNHEY and CDR2 is SVGAGI. The CDR3 DNA reads as TGTGCCAGCAGTAACCAGCCATACGAGCAGTACTTC. It is translated as CASSNQPYEQYF.

There are many counts of this clonotype. For the CDR3, the DNA is TGTGCCAGCAGCCTCGGGGGGCTTAAAGGAAACACCATATATTTT. Amino acid sequence: CASSLGGLKGNTIYF. The chain links TRBV12-3 or TRBV12-4 to TRBJ1-3, with D possibly TRBD1 on 6 matching bases. This CDR3 region has 15 residues. The V and J ends lost 6 bases and 4 bases respectively, with 16 bases between them.